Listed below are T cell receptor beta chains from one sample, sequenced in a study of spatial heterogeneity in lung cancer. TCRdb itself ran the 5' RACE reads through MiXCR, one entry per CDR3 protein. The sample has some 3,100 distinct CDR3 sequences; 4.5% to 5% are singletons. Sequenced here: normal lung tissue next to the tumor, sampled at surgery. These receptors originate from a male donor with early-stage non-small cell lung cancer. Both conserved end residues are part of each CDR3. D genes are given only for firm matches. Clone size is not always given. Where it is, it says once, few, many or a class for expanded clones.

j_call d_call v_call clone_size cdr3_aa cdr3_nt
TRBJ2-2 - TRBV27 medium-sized CASKEGNTGELFF TGTGCCAGCAAGGAGGGGAACACCGGGGAGCTGTTTTTT
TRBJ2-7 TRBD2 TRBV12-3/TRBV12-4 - CASSDSGSTYEQYF TGTGCCAGCAGTGATAGCGGGAGTACATACGAGCAGTACTTC
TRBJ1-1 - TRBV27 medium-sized CASRAGKTKNTEAFF TGTGCCAGCAGGGCCGGGAAGACAAAGAACACTGAAGCTTTCTTT
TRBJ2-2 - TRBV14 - CASSQGNTGELFF TGTGCCAGCAGCCAGGGGAACACCGGGGAGCTGTTTTTT
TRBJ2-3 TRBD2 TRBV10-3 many CAISESGGITDTQYF TGTGCCATCAGTGAGTCGGGGGGGATCACAGATACGCAGTATTTT
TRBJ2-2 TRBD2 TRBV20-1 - CSASSPGLAGNGELFF TGCAGTGCTAGTTCTCCGGGACTAGCGGGCAATGGGGAGCTGTTTTTT
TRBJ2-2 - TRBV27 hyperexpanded CASSLLLSGGINTGELFF TGTGCCAGCAGTTTATTGCTTAGTGGCGGGATTAACACCGGGGAGCTGTTTTTT
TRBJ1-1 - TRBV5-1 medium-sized CASSLSGGYTEAFF TGCGCCAGCAGCTTGTCGGGGGGTTACACTGAAGCTTTCTTT
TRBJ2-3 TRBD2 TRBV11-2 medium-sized CASSHWTSGAVDTQYF TGTGCCAGCAGCCATTGGACTAGCGGGGCTGTAGATACGCAGTATTTT
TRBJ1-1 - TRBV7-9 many CASSSIIMNTEAFF TGTGCCAGCAGCTCAATAATCATGAACACTGAAGCTTTCTTT
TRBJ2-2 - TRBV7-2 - CASSPRGQGGAGELFF TGTGCCAGCAGCCCTCGCGGGCAGGGGGGAGCCGGGGAGCTGTTTTTT
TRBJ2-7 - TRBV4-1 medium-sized CASSGTEQYF TGCGCCAGCAGCGGGACGGAGCAGTACTTC
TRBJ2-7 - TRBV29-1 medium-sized CSVVGQGQGEQYF TGCAGCGTTGTCGGTCAGGGGCAGGGGGAGCAGTACTTC
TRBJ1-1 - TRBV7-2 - CASSPRTRGPPEAFF TGTGCCAGCAGCCCACGGACTCGAGGGCCCCCTGAAGCTTTCTTT
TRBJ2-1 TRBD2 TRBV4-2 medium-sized CASSQDISGGSYNEQFF TGTGCCAGCAGCCAAGATATAAGCGGGGGTTCCTACAATGAGCAGTTCTTC
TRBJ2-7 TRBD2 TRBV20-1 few CSASGLAPYEQYF TGCAGTGCTTCCGGACTAGCCCCCTACGAGCAGTACTTC
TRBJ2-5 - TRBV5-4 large CASSLSKTDLETQYF TGTGCCAGCAGCTTGTCAAAGACAGATTTAGAGACCCAGTACTTC
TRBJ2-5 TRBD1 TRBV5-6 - CASSLTGVETQYF TGTGCCAGCAGCTTGACAGGGGTGGAGACCCAGTACTTC
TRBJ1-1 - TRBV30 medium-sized CAWQLNTEAFF TGTGCCTGGCAGCTGAACACTGAAGCTTTCTTT
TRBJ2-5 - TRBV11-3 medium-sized CASSLQVQETQYF TGTGCCAGCAGCTTACAGGTCCAAGAGACCCAGTACTTC
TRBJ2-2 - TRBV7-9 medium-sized CASSTGPTGELFF TGTGCCAGCAGCACGGGACCCACCGGGGAGCTGTTTTTT
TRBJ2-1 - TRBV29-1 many CSVLWRDEQFF TGCAGCGTCCTGTGGAGGGATGAGCAGTTCTTC
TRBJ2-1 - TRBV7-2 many CASSRAFGKEFF TGTGCCAGCAGCAGAGCCTTCGGGAAGGAGTTCTTC
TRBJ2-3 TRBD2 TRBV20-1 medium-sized CSAYTRSLAADHTDTQYF TGCAGTGCCTACACCCGGAGTCTAGCGGCCGATCACACAGATACGCAGTATTTT
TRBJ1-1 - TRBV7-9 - CASSLTGGMNTEAFF TGTGCCAGCAGCCTAACCGGGGGAATGAACACTGAAGCTTTCTTT
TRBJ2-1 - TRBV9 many CASSGRGPSYNEQFF TGTGCCAGCAGCGGTAGAGGGCCCTCCTACAATGAGCAGTTCTTC
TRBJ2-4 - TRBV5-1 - CASSQDTQNIQYF TGCGCCAGTAGCCAGGACACCCAAAACATTCAGTACTTC
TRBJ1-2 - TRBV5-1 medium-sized CASSLDRTGGYTF TGCGCCAGCAGCTTGGACAGAACAGGGGGCTACACCTTC
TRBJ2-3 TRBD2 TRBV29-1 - CSVEDGPSGRLSPDTQYF TGCAGCGTTGAAGATGGGCCTAGCGGGAGGCTCTCCCCAGATACGCAGTATTTT
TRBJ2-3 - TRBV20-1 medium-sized CSAPSTDDTQYF TGCAGTGCGCCTTCAACGGACGATACGCAGTATTTT
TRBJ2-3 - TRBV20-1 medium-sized CSATRPGQSSTDTQYF TGCAGTGCCACACGTCCGGGGCAGTCAAGCACAGATACGCAGTATTTT
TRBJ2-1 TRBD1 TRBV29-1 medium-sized CSVARGNEQFF TGCAGCGTTGCCAGGGGGAATGAGCAGTTCTTC
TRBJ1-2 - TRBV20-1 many CSARSGTNYGYTF TGCAGTGCTAGATCCGGGACCAACTATGGCTACACCTTC
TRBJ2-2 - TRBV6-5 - CASSYSVGSGTGELFF TGTGCCAGCAGTTACTCGGTCGGGAGTGGTACCGGGGAGCTGTTTTTT
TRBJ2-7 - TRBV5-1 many CASSLAGQGPQSSYEQYF TGCGCCAGCAGCTTGGCCGGGCAGGGTCCGCAGAGCTCCTACGAGCAGTACTTC
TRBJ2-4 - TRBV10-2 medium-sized CASSESIYLRLAKNIQYF TGCGCCAGCAGTGAGTCGATCTATTTGCGCCTAGCCAAAAACATTCAGTACTTC
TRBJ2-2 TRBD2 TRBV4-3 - CASRAGGYTGELFF TGCGCCAGCAGGGCGGGGGGCTACACCGGGGAGCTGTTTTTT
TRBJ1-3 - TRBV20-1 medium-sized CSAGDLSSGNTIYF TGCAGTGCTGGGGACCTTTCCTCTGGAAACACCATATATTTT
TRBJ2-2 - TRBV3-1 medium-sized CASSQGVYGGELFF TGTGCCAGCAGCCAAGGGGTCTACGGCGGGGAGCTGTTTTTT
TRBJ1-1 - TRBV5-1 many CASSSASNTEAFF TGCGCCAGCAGCTCCGCATCGAACACTGAAGCTTTCTTT
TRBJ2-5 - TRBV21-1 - CASSGSGLAGVPQETQYF TGTGCCAGCAGTGGATCGGGACTAGCGGGAGTTCCCCAAGAGACCCAGTACTTC
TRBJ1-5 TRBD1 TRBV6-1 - CASSELGGGNQPQHF TGTGCCAGCAGTGAACTAGGGGGCGGGAATCAGCCCCAGCATTTT
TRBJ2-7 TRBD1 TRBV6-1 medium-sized CASSAGQTGTYYEQYF TGTGCCAGCAGTGCTGGTCAGACAGGGACCTACTACGAGCAGTACTTC
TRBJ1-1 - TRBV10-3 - CAISLRSGVATEAFF TGTGCCATCAGCCTCCGTTCGGGGGTGGCCACTGAAGCTTTCTTT
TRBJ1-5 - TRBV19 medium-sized CASSVRWGAAQPQHF TGTGCCAGTAGTGTCAGGTGGGGGGCAGCTCAGCCCCAGCATTTT
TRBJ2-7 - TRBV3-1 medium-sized CASSQGNPDVAQQYF TGTGCCAGCAGCCAAGGGAACCCGGACGTGGCACAGCAGTACTTC
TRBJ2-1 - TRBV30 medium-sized CAWSSPDPRQFF TGTGCCTGGAGTTCCCCAGACCCCAGACAGTTCTTC
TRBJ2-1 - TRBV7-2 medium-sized CASSYDSPGEQFF TGTGCCAGCAGTTATGACTCCCCCGGCGAGCAGTTCTTC
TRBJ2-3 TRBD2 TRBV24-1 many CATSPGRAVATQYF TGTGCCACCAGTCCCGGGAGGGCCGTCGCTACGCAGTATTTT
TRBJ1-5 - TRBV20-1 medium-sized CSARGGNQPQHF TGCAGTGCGAGGGGAGGCAATCAGCCCCAGCATTTT
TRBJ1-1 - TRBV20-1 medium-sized CSARDGTLNTEAFF TGCAGTGCTAGAGACGGGACGTTGAACACTGAAGCTTTCTTT
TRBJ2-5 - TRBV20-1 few CSASMPQQGRLETQYF TGCAGTGCTAGTATGCCCCAACAGGGACGATTGGAGACCCAGTACTTC
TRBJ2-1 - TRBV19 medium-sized CASSIGLNSYNEQFF TGTGCCAGTAGTATAGGGCTTAACTCCTACAATGAGCAGTTCTTC
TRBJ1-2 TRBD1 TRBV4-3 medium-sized CASSQDDRVHGYTF TGCGCCAGCAGCCAAGACGACAGGGTCCATGGCTACACCTTC
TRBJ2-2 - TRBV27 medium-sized CASSWDTKNTGELFF TGTGCCAGCAGTTGGGACACGAAGAACACCGGGGAGCTGTTTTTT
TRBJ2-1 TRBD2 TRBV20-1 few CSASGWEGYNEQFF TGCAGTGCTAGCGGATGGGAGGGGTACAATGAGCAGTTCTTC
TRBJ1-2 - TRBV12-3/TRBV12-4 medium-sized CASSLRHIYGYTF TGTGCCAGCAGTTTAAGGCATATCTATGGCTACACCTTC
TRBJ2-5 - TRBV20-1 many CSAPTTRQETQYF TGCAGTGCCCCTACGACACGACAAGAGACCCAGTACTTC
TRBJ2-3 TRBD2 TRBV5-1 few CASSPLAGEADTQYF TGCGCCAGCAGCCCTTTAGCGGGAGAGGCAGATACGCAGTATTTT
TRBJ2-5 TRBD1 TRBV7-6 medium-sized CASSPGTEQETQYF TGTGCCAGCAGCCCCGGGACAGAACAAGAGACCCAGTACTTC